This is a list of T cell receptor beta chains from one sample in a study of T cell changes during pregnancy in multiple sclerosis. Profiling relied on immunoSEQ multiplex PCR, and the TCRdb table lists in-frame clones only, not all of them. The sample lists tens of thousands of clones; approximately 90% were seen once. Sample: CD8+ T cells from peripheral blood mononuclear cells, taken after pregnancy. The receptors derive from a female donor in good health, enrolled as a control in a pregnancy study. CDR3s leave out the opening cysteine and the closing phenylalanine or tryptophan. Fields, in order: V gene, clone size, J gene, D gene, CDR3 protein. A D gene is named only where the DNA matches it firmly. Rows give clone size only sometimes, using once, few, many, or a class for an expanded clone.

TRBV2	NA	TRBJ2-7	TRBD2	ASTSGTSDYEQY
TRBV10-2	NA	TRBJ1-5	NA	ASSESSTGEDQPQH
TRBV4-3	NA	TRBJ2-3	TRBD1	ASSQRTGGGDTQY
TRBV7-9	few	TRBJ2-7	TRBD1	ASSPGGSYEQY
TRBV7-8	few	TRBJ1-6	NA	ASSLGGTLYSPLH
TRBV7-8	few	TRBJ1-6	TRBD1	ASSLDGQGYSPLH
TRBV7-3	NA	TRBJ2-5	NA	ASSLIGSGETQY
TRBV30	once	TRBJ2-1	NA	AWSVRSGNEQF
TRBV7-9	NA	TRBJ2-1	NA	ASSTTSIEQF
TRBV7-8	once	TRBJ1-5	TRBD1	ASSLDRDGNQPQH
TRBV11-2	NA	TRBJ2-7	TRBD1	ASSHPSRDRGPYEQY
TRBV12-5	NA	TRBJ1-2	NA	ASGTPTDGYT
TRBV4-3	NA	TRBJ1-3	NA	ASSQDTGGNTIY
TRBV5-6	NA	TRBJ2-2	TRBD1	ASSRDSYTGELF
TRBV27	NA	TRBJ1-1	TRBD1	ASSLGQGNTEAF
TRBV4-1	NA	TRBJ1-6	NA	ASSQRSAANSPLH
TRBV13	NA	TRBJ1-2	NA	ASQRMSGTNYGYT
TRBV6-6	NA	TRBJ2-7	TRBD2	ASIPETSGVGEQY
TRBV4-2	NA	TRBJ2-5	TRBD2	ASSQDVVAGGIQETQY
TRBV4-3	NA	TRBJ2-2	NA	ASSRRPRGARSTGELF
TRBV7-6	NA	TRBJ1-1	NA	ASSQNGATAEAF
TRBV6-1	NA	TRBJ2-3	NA	ASSPDRFSTDTQY
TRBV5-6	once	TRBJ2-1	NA	ASSLGGGGHEQF
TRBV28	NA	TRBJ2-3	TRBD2	ASSTQGLAERDTQY
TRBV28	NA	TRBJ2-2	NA	ASSPSRDTGELF
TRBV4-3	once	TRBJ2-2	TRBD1	ASSQADSGGQGQGNTGELF
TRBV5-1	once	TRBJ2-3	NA	ASEGGGTDTQY
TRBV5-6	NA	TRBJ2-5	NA	ASSASGTRETQY
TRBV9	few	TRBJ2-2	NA	ASSPRVNTGELF
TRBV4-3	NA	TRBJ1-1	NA	ASSQDSGTEAF
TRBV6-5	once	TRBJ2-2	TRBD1	AAGDSLTGELF
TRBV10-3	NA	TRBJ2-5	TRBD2	AISEPGLEETQY
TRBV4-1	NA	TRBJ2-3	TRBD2	ASSLLTSGGTDTQY
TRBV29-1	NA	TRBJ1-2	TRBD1	SGQGDSHTA
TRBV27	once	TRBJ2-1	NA	ASSLSPDWPLLF
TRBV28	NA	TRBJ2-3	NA	ASNRDADTQY
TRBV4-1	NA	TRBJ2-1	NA	ASSQEGTPFDNEQF
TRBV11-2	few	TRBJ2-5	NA	ASTRTRQETQY
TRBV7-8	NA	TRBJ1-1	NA	ASSSTGVEAF
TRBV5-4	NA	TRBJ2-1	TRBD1	ASSPGQGSSYNEQF
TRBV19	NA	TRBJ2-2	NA	ATNGGSGELF
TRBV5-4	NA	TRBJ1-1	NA	ASSFRGTEAF